This T cell receptor beta chain emerged from a study of blood T cell repertoires in COVID-19. The CDR3 has 14 residues. V lost 2 bases and J lost 5; bases outside the gene matches: 3. Germline V lookup: CDR1 KGHSH, CDR2 LQKENI. The protocol was immunoSEQ multiplex PCR, while the TCRdb copy is restricted to in-frame clones and leaves out a portion. The sample includes some 230,000 clones, 80% to 90% of them seen just once. The V call is TRBV18, the J call TRBJ1-5; TRBD1 matches at 7 bases. The sequenced material came from PBMCs or T cells enriched from blood (not recorded which). The sequence derives from a woman between 18 and 29 years old in a cohort exposed to, infected with or recovered from COVID-19 (not recorded which). DNA for the CDR3: TGTGCCAGCTCACCAGGGACAGACGATCAGCCCCAGCATTTT. It specifies CASSPGTDDQPQHF.